One TCR beta chain is described in this entry. This entry is derived from a study of blood T cell repertoires in COVID-19. Looking at the study overall: Samples representing acute and convalescent COVID-19 were sourced from the United States, Italy and Spain. T cells, B-cell-depleted T cells, or PBMCs supplied cDNA or gDNA.

V gave up 3 bases and J gave up 0 bases, with 13 bases separating them. This CDR3 contains 16 residues. The germline gives CDR1 MNHEY, CDR2 SVGEGT. Assay: immunoSEQ multiplex PCR; the TCRdb copy retains only in-frame clones and omits some. Found here are about 88,000 clones, over 65% of them singletons; the top ten hold approximately 10%. The receptor was isolated from a human donor in a cohort sampled during active COVID-19. The chain joins TRBV6-2 or TRBV6-3 to TRBJ2-3, with D tentatively TRBD2 (6 bases). Material for sequencing was peripheral blood. The CDR3: CASSYIGRTSTDTQYF. The DNA of the CDR3 is TGTGCCAGCAGTTATATAGGGAGGACTAGCACAGATACGCAGTATTTT.